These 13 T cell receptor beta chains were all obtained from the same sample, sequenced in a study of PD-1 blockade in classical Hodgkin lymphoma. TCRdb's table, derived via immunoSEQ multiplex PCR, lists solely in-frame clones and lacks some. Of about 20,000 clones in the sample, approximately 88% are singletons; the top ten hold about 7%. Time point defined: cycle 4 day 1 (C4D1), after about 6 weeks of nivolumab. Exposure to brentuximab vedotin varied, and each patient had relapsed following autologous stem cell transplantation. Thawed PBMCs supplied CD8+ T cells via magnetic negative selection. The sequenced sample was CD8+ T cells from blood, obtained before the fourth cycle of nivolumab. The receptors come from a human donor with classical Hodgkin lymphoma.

CDR3 residues: CASSFYPGQGENEQFF. The CDR3 DNA follows: TGTGCCAGCAGCTTTTATCCGGGACAGGGGGAAAATGAGCAGTTCTTC. The chain joins TRBV7-9 to TRBJ2-1; 11 positions agree with TRBD1. Trimming cost V 3 bases and J 7 bases; bases outside gene matches: 8. CDR1 and CDR2 from the germline V gene are SEHNR and FQNEAQ (reference sequence). The CDR3 contains 16 residues. The whole variable domain, remainder taken from reference TRBV7-9 and TRBJ2-1, is DTGVSQNPRHKITKRGQNVTFRCDPISEHNRLYWYRQTLGQGPEFLTYFQNEAQLEKSRLLSDRFSAERPKGSFSTLEIQRTEQGDSAMYLCASSFYPGQGENEQFFGPGTRLTVL.

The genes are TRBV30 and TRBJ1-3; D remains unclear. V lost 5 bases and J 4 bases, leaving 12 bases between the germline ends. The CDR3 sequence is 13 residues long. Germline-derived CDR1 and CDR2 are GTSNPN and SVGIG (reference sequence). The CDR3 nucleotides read TGTGCCTGGCGGTGGCAGACGGGAAACACCATATATTTT. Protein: CAWRWQTGNTIYF.

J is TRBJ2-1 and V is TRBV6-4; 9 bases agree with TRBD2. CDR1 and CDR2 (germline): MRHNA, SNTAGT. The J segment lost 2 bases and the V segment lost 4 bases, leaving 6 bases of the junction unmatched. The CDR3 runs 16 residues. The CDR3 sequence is CASSGGGGAPYNEQFF. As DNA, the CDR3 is TGTGCCAGCAGTGGCGGCGGGGGGGCCCCCTACAATGAGCAGTTCTTC.

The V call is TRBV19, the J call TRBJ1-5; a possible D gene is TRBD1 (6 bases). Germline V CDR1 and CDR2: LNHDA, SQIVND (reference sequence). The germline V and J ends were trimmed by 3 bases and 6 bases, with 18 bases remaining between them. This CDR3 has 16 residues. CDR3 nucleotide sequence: TGTGCCAGTAGTATGGGGGGGCAGTCATTAGTTCAGCCCCAGCATTTT. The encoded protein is CASSMGGQSLVQPQHF.

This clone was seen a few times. The CDR3 sequence: CASSPEGGGSTEAFF. Written as DNA, the CDR3 is TGTGCCAGCAGCCCTGAAGGAGGAGGATCAACTGAAGCTTTCTTT. The chain joins TRBV11-3 to TRBJ1-1; D not certain. Germline CDR1 is SGHNT and CDR2 is YENEEA. Trimming stripped 5 bases from V and 5 bases from J, with 18 bases between. The CDR3 is made up of 15 amino acids.

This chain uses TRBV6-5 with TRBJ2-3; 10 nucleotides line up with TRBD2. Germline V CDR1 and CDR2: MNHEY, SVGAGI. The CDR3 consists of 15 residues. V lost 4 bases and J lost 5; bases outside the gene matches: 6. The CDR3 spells CASSLAGGNVDTQYF. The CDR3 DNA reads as TGTGCCAGCAGTTTAGCGGGGGGAAATGTAGATACGCAGTATTTT.

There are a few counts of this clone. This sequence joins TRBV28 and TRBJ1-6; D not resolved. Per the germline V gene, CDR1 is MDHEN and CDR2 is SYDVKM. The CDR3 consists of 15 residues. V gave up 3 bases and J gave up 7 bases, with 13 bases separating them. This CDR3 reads CASSFPPWANSPLHF. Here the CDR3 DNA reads TGTGCCAGCAGTTTCCCCCCTTGGGCGAATTCACCCCTCCACTTT.

CDR3 sequence: CASSPPLAEETQYF. CDR3 DNA sequence: TGTGCCAGCAGTCCCCCGCTAGCGGAAGAGACCCAGTACTTC. The J gene is TRBJ2-5, the V gene TRBV7-9; TRBD2 matches 7 bases. The CDR3 is 14 amino acids. With 6 bases clipped from V and 3 bases from J, the junction kept 7 bases outside the gene matches. The germline V gene has CDR1 SEHNR and CDR2 FQNEAQ (reference sequence).

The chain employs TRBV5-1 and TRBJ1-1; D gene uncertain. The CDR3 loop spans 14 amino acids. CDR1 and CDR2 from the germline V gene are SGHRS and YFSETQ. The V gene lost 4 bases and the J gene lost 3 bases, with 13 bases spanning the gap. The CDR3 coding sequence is TGCGCCAGCAGCCTCCGGGCCCCGGACACTGAAGCTTTCTTT. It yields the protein CASSLRAPDTEAFF.

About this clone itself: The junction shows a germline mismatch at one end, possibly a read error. CDR3 in amino acids: CASSWGTTGEYDYTF. As DNA, the CDR3 is TGTGCCAGCAGCTGGGGGACAACAGGGGAATATGACTACACCTTC. The chain links TRBV5-5 to TRBJ1-2, with TRBD1 identical over 7 bases. The CDR3 is 15 amino acids. The germline CDR1 and CDR2 sequences are SGHKS and YYEKEE (reference sequence).

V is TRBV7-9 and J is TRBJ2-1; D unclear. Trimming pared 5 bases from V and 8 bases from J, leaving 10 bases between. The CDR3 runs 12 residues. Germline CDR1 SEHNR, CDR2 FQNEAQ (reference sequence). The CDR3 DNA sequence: TGTGCCAGCAGCCGCCAACTCGATGAGCAGTTCTTC. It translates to CASSRQLDEQFF.

As DNA, the CDR3 is TGCGCCAGCAGCCAAGGGAGGGACACTGAAGCTTTCTTT. It translates to CASSQGRDTEAFF. The V and J genes are TRBV4-1 and TRBJ1-1; D uncertain. Between the trimmed V and J ends, which lost 1 base and 3 bases, there was a span of 6 bases. Germline loops: CDR1 MGHRA, CDR2 YSYEKL. The CDR3 runs 13 residues.

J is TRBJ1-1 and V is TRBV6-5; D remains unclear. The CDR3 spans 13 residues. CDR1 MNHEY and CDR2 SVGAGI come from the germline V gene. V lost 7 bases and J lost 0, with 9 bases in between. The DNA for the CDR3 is TGTGCCAGCAACTATGGGGTGAACACTGAAGCTTTCTTT. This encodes CASNYGVNTEAFF.